Below are 24 T cell receptor beta chains sequenced from a single sample in a study of regulatory T cells in long-lasting Graves disease. The TCR beta library used iRepertoire HTBI primers with Arm-PCR amplification of CDR3. TCRdb ran MiXCR on the multiplex PCR reads and lists one entry per CDR3 protein. The sample has 510,000 or so distinct CDR3 sequences, more than 10% seen once. Time point indicated: newly diagnosed GD, antithyroid drugs for less than 3 months. PBMCs were the source of the RNA used for TCR sequencing. The same specimen was also included in a second study, on T cells in Graves' hyperthyroidism and ophthalmopathy.

This material consisted of peripheral blood mononuclear cells (PBMCs), taken at new diagnosis, from a patient treated with antithyroid drugs. Source of these receptors: a woman aged 25-40 years with Graves disease.

V and J are TRBV6-2 or TRBV6-3 and TRBJ2-1, with 8 bases that match TRBD1. The trim removed 8 bases at V and 7 bases at J, leaving 19 bases unmatched. Germline values: CDR1 MNHEY, CDR2 SVGEGT. This CDR3 is built from 17 residues. CDR3 protein: CASERGTGLGSGNEQFF. The CDR3 nucleotides are TGTGCCAGCGAACGAGGGACAGGCTTGGGGTCCGGGAATGAGCAGTTCTTC.

This clonotype was counted at least ten times. The rearrangement uses TRBV2 and TRBJ1-2, with D possibly being TRBD1 (6 bases). There are 15 residues in the CDR3. Germline loops: CDR1 SNHLY, CDR2 FYNNEI. The ends were cut back, 4 bases at V and 6 bases at J, with 18 bases in the middle. For the CDR3, the DNA is TGTGCCAGCAGTGTTCAGCGTGGGGGGGCAGATGGCTACACCTTC. Residues: CASSVQRGGADGYTF.

The V gene is TRBV30, the J gene TRBJ1-5; a weak D match, TRBD1 (5 bases). V lost 2 bases and J lost 3, with 14 bases in between. In germline, CDR1 is GTSNPN, CDR2 SVGIG (reference sequence). The length of the CDR3 is 15 residues. In DNA form, the CDR3 reads TGTGCCTGGAGTAGCGCAGGGCGGGTCAATCAGCCCCAGCATTTT. Translating it yields CAWSSAGRVNQPQHF.

This clonotype was observed a handful of times. J is TRBJ2-7 and V is TRBV6-2 or TRBV6-3; D is ambiguous. CDR3 length: 11 residues. From germline, CDR1 is MNHEY and CDR2 SVGEGT. The V end lost 4 bases, the J end lost 5 bases, and 6 bases lay between the germline ends. The CDR3 nucleotides are TGTGCCAGCAGTTTTACCCACGAGCAGTACTTC. This encodes CASSFTHEQYF.

This clonotype was observed many times. The chain is built from TRBV12-3 or TRBV12-4 and TRBJ1-1; D remains unclear. The V and J ends lost 3 bases and 13 bases respectively, with 27 bases between them. The CDR3 runs 16 residues. Written as DNA, the CDR3 is TGTGCCAGCAGTTTGGTCATGCCGCCGCAGAAGGGATCAGGTTTCTTT. This translates into CASSLVMPPQKGSGFF.

This clonotype was seen a handful of times. The chain uses TRBV12-3 or TRBV12-4 and TRBJ1-5; no clear D. The CDR3 spans 12 residues. V dropped 3 bases and J dropped 3 bases, with 3 bases sitting between them. Here the CDR3 DNA reads TGTGCCAGCAGTTTCGACAATCAGCCCCAGCATTTT. Protein sequence: CASSFDNQPQHF.

In this sample, this clonotype turned up once. This rearrangement joins TRBV11-2 to TRBJ2-2; D is undetermined. V was trimmed by 5 bases and J by 0 bases, leaving 10 bases between them. The CDR3 runs 15 residues. CDR1 and CDR2 from the germline V gene are SGHAT and FQNNGV. The CDR3 reads CASSPLFANTGELFF. The CDR3 DNA sequence: TGTGCCAGCAGCCCATTGTTCGCGAACACCGGGGAGCTGTTTTTT.

This clonotype occurred many times. This chain links TRBV3-1 with TRBJ2-1; the match to TRBD2 covers 12 bases. Looked up from germline, CDR1 is LGHDT and CDR2 is YNNKEL (reference sequence). This CDR3 comprises 16 residues. The V segment lost 0 bases and the J segment 7 bases; nucleotides outside the gene matches: 4. This CDR3 is CASSQDLAGGLNEQFF. The DNA of the CDR3 is TGTGCCAGCAGCCAAGACCTAGCGGGAGGGCTTAATGAGCAGTTCTTC.

This clonotype was counted many times. The rearrangement joins TRBV6-5 to TRBJ2-7, with a possible D match to TRBD1 (6 bases). There are 18 residues in the CDR3. V dropped 0 bases and J dropped 3 bases, with 21 bases sitting between them. CDR1 is MNHEY and CDR2 is SVGAGI in the germline V gene. The CDR3 nucleotides read TGTGCCAGCAGTTACTCGATCCCCCTCTGGGACACCGGCTACGAGCAGTACTTC. Translating it yields CASSYSIPLWDTGYEQYF.

Comment on this clonotype: With a far larger clone one base away, a read error is the likely cause. The V gene is TRBV11-2, the J gene TRBJ2-3; 11 bases line up with TRBD2. The end of the DNA fits TRBJ2-5 better, so the J call may be wrong. There are 18 residues in the CDR3. CDR1 and CDR2 (germline): SGHAT, FQNNGV. The CDR3 here is CASSSRGSGRARGENQYF. The CDR3 DNA reads as TGTGCCAGCAGCTCCCGGGGTAGCGGGAGGGCGCGGGGAGAGAACCAGTACTTC.

This clonotype was detected only a few times. The chain employs TRBV29-1 and TRBJ1-1; D is unresolved. CDR1 is SQVTM, CDR2 ANQGSEA, per germline. This CDR3 spans 14 amino acids. Trimming pared 4 bases from V and 3 bases from J, leaving 15 bases between. The CDR3 DNA sequence: TGCAGCGTTGTAGACGGATCCCGGCACACTGAAGCTTTCTTT. The encoded protein is CSVVDGSRHTEAFF.

This clonotype was seen at least ten times. This chain links TRBV27 with TRBJ1-2; D call uncertain. Trimming removed 5 bases from V and 4 bases from J, with 17 bases in between. The CDR3 is made up of 15 amino acids. From germline, CDR1 is MNHEY and CDR2 SMNVEV (reference sequence). CDR3 sequence (DNA): TGTGCCAGCAGTCCCTATAGCTTCCGACCCTATGGCTACACCTTC. Its protein product is CASSPYSFRPYGYTF.

The table lists this clonotype with many counts. The J gene is TRBJ1-2, the V gene TRBV29-1, with a tentative D call TRBD1 (5 bases). CDR1 and CDR2 from the germline V gene are SQVTM and ANQGSEA. Trimming left V 4 bases short and J 11 bases short, with 17 bases between. The CDR3 is made up of 12 amino acids. The CDR3 protein is CSVVGTSMRYTF. CDR3 in DNA: TGCAGCGTTGTTGGGACGTCTATGCGGTACACCTTC.

This clonotype occurred many times. The chain combines TRBV9 with TRBJ1-2; D unresolved. V was cut by 0 bases and J by 2 bases, with 8 bases left in between. Germline assignment: CDR1 SGDLS and CDR2 YYNGEE. The CDR3 has 14 amino acids. CDR3 in DNA: TGTGCCAGCAGCGTAGGAAAAGCCAACTATGGCTACACCTTC. This codes for CASSVGKANYGYTF.

This clonotype was picked up many times. This chain links TRBV15 with TRBJ2-1; D perhaps matches TRBD2 (6 bases). V lost 3 bases and J 2 bases, leaving 8 bases between the germline ends. CDR1 and CDR2 (germline): LNHNV, YYDKDF (reference sequence). The CDR3 has 14 residues. CDR3 coding DNA: TGTGCCACCAGCAGGCGGGGACCCTACAATGAGCAGTTCTTC. It codes for CATSRRGPYNEQFF.

This clonotype was detected many times. The V gene is TRBV6-1, the J gene TRBJ1-4; 8 nucleotides agree with TRBD1. V lost 6 bases, J lost 7 bases, and 7 bases stayed unmatched. This CDR3 is 14 amino acids long. In germline, CDR1 is MNHNS, CDR2 SASEGT. The CDR3 DNA reads TGTGCCAGCAGGCCTCAGGGGGCGAGTGAAAAACTGTTTTTT. Protein sequence: CASRPQGASEKLFF.

At least ten counts were recorded for this clonotype. V usage is TRBV7-8 and J usage is TRBJ1-2; D not resolved. Germline assignment: CDR1 SGHVS and CDR2 FQNEAQ. Trimming removed 5 bases from V and 3 bases from J, with 10 bases in between. CDR3 length equals 13 residues. CDR3 region: CASSRGMDYGYTF. CDR3 nucleotides: TGTGCCAGCAGCCGAGGGATGGACTATGGCTACACCTTC. The whole variable domain, filled in from reference TRBV7-8 and TRBJ1-2, reads GAGVSQSPRYKVAKRGQDVALRCDPISGHVSLFWYQQALGQGPEFLTYFQNEAQLDKSGLPSDRFFAERPEGSVSTLKIQRTQQEDSAVYLCASSRGMDYGYTFGSGTRLTVV.

In its sample, this clonotype was seen many times. This sequence joins TRBV20-1 and TRBJ1-1; 10 positions agree with TRBD1. The CDR3 has 14 residues. With V trimmed by 5 bases and J by 0 bases, 3 bases remained unmatched. Per germline, CDR1 DFQATT and CDR2 SNEGSKA (reference sequence). CDR3 residues: CSARDRGLNTEAFF. CDR3 sequence (DNA): TGCAGTGCTCGGGACAGGGGCCTGAACACTGAAGCTTTCTTT.

This clonotype was recorded at least ten times. The chain is built from TRBV18 and TRBJ1-3; D may be TRBD1 (5 bases). Trimming took off 4 bases at V and 0 bases at J, with 7 bases between the two ends. Germline V gene data show CDR1 as KGHSH and CDR2 as LQKENI. This CDR3 has 14 amino acids. The CDR3 loop is CASSQQVSGNTIYF. The CDR3 nucleotides read TGTGCCAGCTCACAACAGGTCTCTGGAAACACCATATATTTT.

The chain has TRBV11-2 and TRBJ2-5; 10 bases map to TRBD1. Germline loops: CDR1 SGHAT, CDR2 FQNNGV. After removal of 4 bases from V and 5 bases from J, the junction contained 7 bases not matched to a gene. CDR3 length: 15 residues. CDR3 amino acids: CASSSGTGDVETQYF. The CDR3 DNA reads TGTGCCAGCAGCTCAGGGACAGGGGATGTGGAGACCCAGTACTTC.

This clonotype was observed at least ten times. This chain links TRBV7-2 with TRBJ2-6; D is ambiguous. This CDR3 comprises 14 residues. Between the trimmed V and J ends, which lost 4 bases and 9 bases, there was a span of 13 bases. The germline V gene has CDR1 SGHTA and CDR2 FQGNSA. CDR3 nucleotides: TGTGCCAGCAGCTCATCGTGGGCCAGCAACGTCCTGACTTTC. Its protein product is CASSSSWASNVLTF. Combining the CDR3 with reference TRBV7-2 and TRBJ2-6 gives the whole variable domain GAGVSQSPSNKVTEKGKDVELRCDPISGHTALYWYRQSLGQGLEFLIYFQGNSAPDKSGLPSDRFSAERTGGSVSTLTIQRTQQEDSAVYLCASSSSWASNVLTFGAGSRLTVL.

The chain has TRBV20-1 and TRBJ1-2, with 8 bases aligning to TRBD1. Trimming took 0 bases from V and 0 from J; bases not matched to a gene: 6. The germline V gene has CDR1 DFQATT and CDR2 SNEGSKA (reference sequence). There are 16 residues in the CDR3. The CDR3 reads CSARDRGQGTNYGYTF. The DNA for the CDR3 is TGCAGTGCTAGAGACCGTGGACAGGGTACTAACTATGGCTACACCTTC.

In its sample, this clonotype was seen many times. The CDR3 bases are TGTGCCAGCTCTGAGCGGAACCTACGATCTCTGTACTTC. Translating it yields CASSERNLRSLYF. The chain combines TRBV27 with TRBJ2-7; perhaps TRBD2 as D (5 bases). The CDR3 loop spans 13 amino acids. The V end lost 8 bases, the J end lost 12 bases, and 23 bases lay between the germline ends. CDR1 and CDR2 (germline): MNHEY, SMNVEV (reference sequence).

CDR3 nucleotides: TGTGCCAGCAGTTTAGTCGGTCGCCGAAGTTCACCCCTCCACTTT. As protein: CASSLVGRRSSPLHF. The chain joins TRBV28 to TRBJ1-6; D gene unclear. CDR3 length: 15 amino acids. Germline V gives CDR1 MDHEN, CDR2 SYDVKM. V shed 2 bases and J shed 9 bases, with 14 bases lying between them.